This T cell receptor beta chain was recorded in a study of blood T cell repertoires in COVID-19. Across the whole study: T cells, B-cell-depleted T cells, or PBMCs supplied cDNA or gDNA.

This clone was counted only a few times. The assay was immunoSEQ multiplex PCR, and TCRdb's table has in-frame clones only and misses some. The sample holds 360,000 or so clones, 80% to 85% seen once. The CDR3 is 15 amino acids. Per germline, CDR1 LGHNA and CDR2 YNFKEQ. V was pared by 0 bases and J by 6 bases, with 14 bases between. Participants had their cohort set by participant-reported clinical history. Donors of Cohort 3 who recovered were those that had two negative PCRs, clearance, or symptom resolution. This receptor was identified in a woman in her forties or fifties who had recovered from COVID-19. Sequenced: PBMCs or T cells enriched from blood (not recorded which). The chain employs TRBV4-2 and TRBJ1-2, with D possibly TRBD1 on 5 matching bases. CDR3 coding DNA: TGTGCCAGCAGCCAAGATCGAACAGGAGGGGATGGCTACACCTTC. It codes for CASSQDRTGGDGYTF.